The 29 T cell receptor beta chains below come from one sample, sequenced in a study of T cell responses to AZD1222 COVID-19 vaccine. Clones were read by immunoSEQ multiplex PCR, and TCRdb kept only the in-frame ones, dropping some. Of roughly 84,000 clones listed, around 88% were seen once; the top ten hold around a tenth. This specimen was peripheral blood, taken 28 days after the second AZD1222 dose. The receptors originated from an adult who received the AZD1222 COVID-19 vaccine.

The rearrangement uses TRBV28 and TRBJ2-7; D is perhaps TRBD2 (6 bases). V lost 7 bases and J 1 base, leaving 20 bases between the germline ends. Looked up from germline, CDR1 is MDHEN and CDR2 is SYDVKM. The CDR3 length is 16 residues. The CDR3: CASTFGKGGPSYEQYF. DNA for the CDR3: TGTGCCAGCACCTTCGGAAAGGGAGGTCCTTCCTACGAGCAGTACTTC.

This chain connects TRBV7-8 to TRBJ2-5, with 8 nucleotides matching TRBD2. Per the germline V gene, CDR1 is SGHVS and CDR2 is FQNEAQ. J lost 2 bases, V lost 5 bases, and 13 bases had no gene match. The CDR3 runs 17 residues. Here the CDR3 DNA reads TGTGCCAGCAGCGCCCGCACCCGGGGGGGCATACAAGAGACCCAGTACTTC. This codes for CASSARTRGGIQETQYF.

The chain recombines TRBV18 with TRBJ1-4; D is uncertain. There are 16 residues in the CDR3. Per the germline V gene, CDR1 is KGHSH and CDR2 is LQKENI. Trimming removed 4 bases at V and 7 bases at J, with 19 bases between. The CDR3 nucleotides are TGTGCCAGCTCACAGCGGACGGCCGGTGTTGGTGAAAAACTGTTTTTT. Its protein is CASSQRTAGVGEKLFF. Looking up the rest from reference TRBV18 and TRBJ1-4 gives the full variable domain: NAGVMQNPRHLVRRRGQEARLRCSPMKGHSHVYWYRQLPEEGLKFMVYLQKENIIDESGMPKERFSAEFPKEGPSILRIQQVVRGDSAAYFCASSQRTAGVGEKLFFGSGTQLSVL.

DNA of the CDR3: TGTGCCTGGAACGGACAGGGAGGCACAGATACGCAGTATTTT. The encoded protein is CAWNGQGGTDTQYF. This chain links TRBV30 with TRBJ2-3; 8 nucleotides line up with TRBD1. The germline gives CDR1 GTSNPN, CDR2 SVGIG (reference sequence). CDR3 size: 14 residues. The ends lost 4 bases at V and 1 base at J; junction bases unmatched: 4.

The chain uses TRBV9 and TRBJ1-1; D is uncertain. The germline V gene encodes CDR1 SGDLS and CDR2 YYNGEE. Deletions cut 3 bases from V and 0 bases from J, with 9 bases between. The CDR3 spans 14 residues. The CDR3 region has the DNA TGTGCCAGCAGCGCGTTCCAAATGAACACTGAAGCTTTCTTT. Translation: CASSAFQMNTEAFF.

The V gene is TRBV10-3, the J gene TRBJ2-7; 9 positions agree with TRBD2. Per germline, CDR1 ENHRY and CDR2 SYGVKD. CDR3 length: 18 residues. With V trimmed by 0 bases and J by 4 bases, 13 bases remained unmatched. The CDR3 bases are TGTGCCATCAGTGAGTCGGCGGGGCTTAGCGGGGGAACTTACGAGCAGTACTTC. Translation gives CAISESAGLSGGTYEQYF.

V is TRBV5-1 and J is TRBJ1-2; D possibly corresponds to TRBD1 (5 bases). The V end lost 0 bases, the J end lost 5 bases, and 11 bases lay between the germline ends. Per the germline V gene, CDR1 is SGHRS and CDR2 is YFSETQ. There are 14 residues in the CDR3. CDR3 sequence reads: CASSLAGGVYGYTF. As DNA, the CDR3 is TGCGCCAGCAGCTTGGCCGGAGGGGTTTATGGCTACACCTTC.

CDR3 DNA: TGTGCCAGCAGCTTAGCAGGGGGTGGTGGCTACGAGCAGTACTTC. This sequence encodes CASSLAGGGGYEQYF. The chain has TRBV7-3 and TRBJ2-7; 7 bases match TRBD1. This CDR3 contains 15 residues. The V segment lost 2 bases and the J segment 3 bases; nucleotides outside the gene matches: 7. The germline CDR1 and CDR2 sequences are SGHTA and FQGTGA. Based on the CDR3 plus reference TRBV7-3 and TRBJ2-7, the full variable domain is GAGVSQTPSNKVTEKGKYVELRCDPISGHTALYWYRQSLGQGPEFLIYFQGTGAADDSGLPNDRFFAVRPEGSVSTLKIQRTERGDSAVYLCASSLAGGGGYEQYFGPGTRLTVT.

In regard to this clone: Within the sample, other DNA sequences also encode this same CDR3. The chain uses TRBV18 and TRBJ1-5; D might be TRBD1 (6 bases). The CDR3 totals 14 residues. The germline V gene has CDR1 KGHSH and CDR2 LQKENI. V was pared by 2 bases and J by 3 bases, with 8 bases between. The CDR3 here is CASSPGQNNQPQHF. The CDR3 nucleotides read TGTGCCAGCTCACCAGGACAGAACAATCAGCCCCAGCATTTT.

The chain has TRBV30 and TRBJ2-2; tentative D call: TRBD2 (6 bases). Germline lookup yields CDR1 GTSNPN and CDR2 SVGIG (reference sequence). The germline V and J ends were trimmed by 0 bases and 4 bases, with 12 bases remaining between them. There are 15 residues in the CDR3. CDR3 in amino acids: CAWSVGGWGTGELFF. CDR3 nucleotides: TGTGCCTGGAGTGTAGGAGGGTGGGGCACCGGGGAGCTGTTTTTT.

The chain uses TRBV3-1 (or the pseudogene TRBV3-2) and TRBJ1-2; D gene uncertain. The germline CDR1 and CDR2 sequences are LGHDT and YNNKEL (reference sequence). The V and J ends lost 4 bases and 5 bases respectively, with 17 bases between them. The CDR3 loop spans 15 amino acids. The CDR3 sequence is CASSPRASAVYGYTF. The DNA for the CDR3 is TGTGCCAGCAGCCCCCGGGCCTCGGCAGTATATGGCTACACCTTC.

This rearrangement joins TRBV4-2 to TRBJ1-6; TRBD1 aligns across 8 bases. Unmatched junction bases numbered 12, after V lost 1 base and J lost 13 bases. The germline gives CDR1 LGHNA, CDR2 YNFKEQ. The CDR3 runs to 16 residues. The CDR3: CASSQGDRGAFTPLHF. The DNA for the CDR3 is TGTGCCAGCAGCCAAGGCGACAGGGGCGCCTTCACGCCCCTCCACTTT.

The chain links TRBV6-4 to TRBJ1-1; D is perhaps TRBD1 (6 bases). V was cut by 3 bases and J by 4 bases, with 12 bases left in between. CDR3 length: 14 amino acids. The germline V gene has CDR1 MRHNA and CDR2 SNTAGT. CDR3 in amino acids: CASSEQGVSTEAFF. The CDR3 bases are TGTGCCAGCAGTGAACAGGGAGTCTCCACTGAAGCTTTCTTT.

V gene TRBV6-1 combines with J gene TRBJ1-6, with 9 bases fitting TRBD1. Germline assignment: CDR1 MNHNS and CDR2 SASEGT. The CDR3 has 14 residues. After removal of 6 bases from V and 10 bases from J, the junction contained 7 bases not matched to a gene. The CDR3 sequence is CASSKQGAGSPLHF. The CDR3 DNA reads TGTGCCAGCAGCAAACAGGGGGCTGGGTCACCCCTCCACTTT.

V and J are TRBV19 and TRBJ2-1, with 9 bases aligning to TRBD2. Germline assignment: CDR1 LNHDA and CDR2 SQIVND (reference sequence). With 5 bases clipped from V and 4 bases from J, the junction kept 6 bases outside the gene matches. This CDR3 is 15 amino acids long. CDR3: CASSYASGAYNEQFF. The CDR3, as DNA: TGTGCCAGTAGTTACGCTAGCGGGGCGTACAATGAGCAGTTCTTC.

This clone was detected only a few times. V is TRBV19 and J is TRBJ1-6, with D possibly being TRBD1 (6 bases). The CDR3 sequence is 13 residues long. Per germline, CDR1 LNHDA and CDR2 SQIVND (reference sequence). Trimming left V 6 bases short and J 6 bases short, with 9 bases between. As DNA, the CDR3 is TGTGCCAGTAGGGACAGATTTAATTCACCCCTCCACTTT. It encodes CASRDRFNSPLHF. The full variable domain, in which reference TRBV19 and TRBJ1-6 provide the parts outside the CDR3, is DGGITQSPKYLFRKEGQNVTLSCEQNLNHDAMYWYRQDPGQGLRLIYYSQIVNDFQKGDIAEGYSVSREKKESFPLTVTSAQKNPTAFYLCASRDRFNSPLHFGNGTRLTVT.

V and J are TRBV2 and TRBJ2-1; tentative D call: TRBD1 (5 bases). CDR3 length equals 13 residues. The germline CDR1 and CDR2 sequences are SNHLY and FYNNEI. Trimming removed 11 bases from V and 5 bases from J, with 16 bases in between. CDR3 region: CAGARGSHNEQFF. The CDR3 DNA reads TGTGCCGGGGCTAGGGGATCCCACAATGAGCAGTTCTTC.

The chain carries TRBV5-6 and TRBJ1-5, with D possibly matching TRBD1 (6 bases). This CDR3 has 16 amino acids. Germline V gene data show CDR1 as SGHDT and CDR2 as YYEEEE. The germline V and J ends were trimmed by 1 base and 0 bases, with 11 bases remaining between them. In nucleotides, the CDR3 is TGTGCCAGCAGCTTGTGGGGGCTAAATAGCAATCAGCCCCAGCATTTT. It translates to CASSLWGLNSNQPQHF.

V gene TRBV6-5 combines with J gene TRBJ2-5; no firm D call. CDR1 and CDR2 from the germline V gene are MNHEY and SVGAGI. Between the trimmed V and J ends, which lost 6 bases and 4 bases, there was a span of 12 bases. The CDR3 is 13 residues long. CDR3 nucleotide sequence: TGTGCCAGCAGCCCCCGGTCGACAGAGACCCAGTACTTC. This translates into CASSPRSTETQYF.

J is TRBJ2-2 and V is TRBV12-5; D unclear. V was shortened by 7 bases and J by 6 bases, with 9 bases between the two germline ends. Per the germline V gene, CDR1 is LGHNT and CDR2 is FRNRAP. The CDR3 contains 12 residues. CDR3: CASAFGAGELFF. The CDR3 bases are TGTGCTAGTGCCTTCGGAGCCGGGGAGCTGTTTTTT.

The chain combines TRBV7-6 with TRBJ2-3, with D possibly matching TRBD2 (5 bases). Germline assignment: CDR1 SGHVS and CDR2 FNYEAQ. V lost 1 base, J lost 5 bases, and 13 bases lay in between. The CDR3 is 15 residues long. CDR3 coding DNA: TGTGCCAGCAGCTTAGGCGGCGGGCCGGGAGATACGCAGTATTTT. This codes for CASSLGGGPGDTQYF.

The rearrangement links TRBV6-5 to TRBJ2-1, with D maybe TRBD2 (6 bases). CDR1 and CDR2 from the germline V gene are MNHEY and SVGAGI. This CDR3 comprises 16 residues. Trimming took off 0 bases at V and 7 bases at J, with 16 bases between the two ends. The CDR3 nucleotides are TGTGCCAGCAGTTACTCACACGGGGGACCCGGAAATGAGCAGTTCTTC. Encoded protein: CASSYSHGGPGNEQFF.

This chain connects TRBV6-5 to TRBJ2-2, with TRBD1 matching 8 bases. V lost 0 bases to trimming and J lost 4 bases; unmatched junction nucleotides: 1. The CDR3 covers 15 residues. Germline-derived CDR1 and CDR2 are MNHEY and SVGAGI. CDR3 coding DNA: TGTGCCAGCAGTTACTCACAGGGGGGCACCGGGGAGCTGTTTTTT. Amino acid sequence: CASSYSQGGTGELFF.

The DNA of the CDR3 is TGTGCCAGTAGTATAACCGGGAACGAGCAGTACTTC. It codes for CASSITGNEQYF. The chain employs TRBV19 and TRBJ2-7; the D gene is possibly TRBD2 (5 bases). Trimming took off 2 bases at V and 5 bases at J, with 7 bases between the two ends. Germline CDR1 reads LNHDA; CDR2 reads SQIVND (reference sequence). This CDR3 is built from 12 residues.

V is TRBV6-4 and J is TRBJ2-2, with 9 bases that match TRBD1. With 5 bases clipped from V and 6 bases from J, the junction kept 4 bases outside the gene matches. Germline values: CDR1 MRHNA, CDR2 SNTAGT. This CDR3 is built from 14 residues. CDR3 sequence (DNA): TGTGCCAGCAGTCGGGACAGGGAGGCCGGGGAGCTGTTTTTT. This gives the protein CASSRDREAGELFF.

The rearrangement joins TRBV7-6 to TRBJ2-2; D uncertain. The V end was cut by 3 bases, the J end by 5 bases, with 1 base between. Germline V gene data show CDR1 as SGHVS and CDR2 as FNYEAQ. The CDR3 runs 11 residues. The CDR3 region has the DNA TGTGCCAGCAGCTTGACCGGGGAGCTGTTTTTT. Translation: CASSLTGELFF.

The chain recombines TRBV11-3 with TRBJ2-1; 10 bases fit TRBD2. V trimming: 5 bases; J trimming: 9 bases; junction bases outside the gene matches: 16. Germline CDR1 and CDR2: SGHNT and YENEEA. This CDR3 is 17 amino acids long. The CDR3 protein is CASSPSAPLSGGLEQFF. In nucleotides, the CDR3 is TGTGCCAGCAGCCCGTCAGCCCCACTTAGCGGGGGGCTTGAGCAGTTCTTC.

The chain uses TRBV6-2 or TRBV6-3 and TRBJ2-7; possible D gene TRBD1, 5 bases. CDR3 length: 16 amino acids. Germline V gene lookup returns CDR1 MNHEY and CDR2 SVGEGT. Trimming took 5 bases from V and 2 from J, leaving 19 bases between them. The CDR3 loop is CASSQPTGWKTYEQYF. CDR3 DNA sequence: TGTGCCAGCAGTCAACCTACAGGTTGGAAAACCTACGAGCAGTACTTC.

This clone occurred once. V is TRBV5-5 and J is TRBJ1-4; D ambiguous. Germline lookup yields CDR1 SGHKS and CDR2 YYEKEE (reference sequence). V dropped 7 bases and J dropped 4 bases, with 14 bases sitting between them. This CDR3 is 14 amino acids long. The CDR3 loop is CASGALADNEKLFF. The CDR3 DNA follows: TGTGCCAGCGGTGCGTTGGCGGATAATGAAAAACTGTTTTTT.